This T cell receptor (beta chain) was captured by sequencing in a study of T-cell memory formation after mild COVID-19 (dated by TCRdb to the early 2020s). Context from the whole study: TCR sequence clusters from the two donors were found to be largely donor specific. In a couple of donors, T-cell clones that expanded and contracted after mild COVID-19 were tracked by sequencing TCRalpha and TCRbeta repertoires over time. Two young, previously healthy adult volunteers made up the cohort, one male and one female.

Sequencing was carried out with an Illumina NovaSeq 6000. cDNA libraries for TCRalpha and TCRbeta were prepared by 5'RACE using constant-segment primers, with sample barcodes and unique molecular identifiers added. Trizol reagent was used to extract RNA from every sample. Libraries were amplified in two PCR steps, with a second sample barcode and Illumina TruSeq adapters added in the second step. Sequencing of libraries was performed on an Illumina NovaSeq with 2 x 150 bp paired-end reads. In the authors' own workflow: Reads were demultiplexed and collapsed into UMI-guided consensus sequences with migec v1.2.7. Using mixcr v2.1.11, UMI consensuses were aligned to TRA and TRB V and J templates and then assembled into clonotypes. Clonotypes were classified as expanded or contracted when called significant by both edgeR and NoisET, with noise models trained on biological replicates. For edgeR calls, the thresholds were a false discovery rate-adjusted p below 0.01 and a log2 fold-change of 1. As an exploratory analysis of dynamics, max-normalized trajectories of the 1000 most abundant clonotypes were examined by PCA with hierarchical clustering. Separately sequenced CD4+ and CD8+ repertoires were used to assign a CD4 or CD8 phenotype to each responding clone. The public reads were quality trimmed at Q25 with fastp and then assembled into clones with MiXCR by TCRdb, keeping productive beta chains. Each record represents a unique CDR3 protein, reported with the most common genes and DNA among its rows. The V and J calls reflect TCRdb's pipeline rather than the authors' work. The sample profile shows 150,000 to 200,000 distinct CDR3 sequences; 16% of them were found once. About 2% of the sample goes to the ten largest clones.

The germline V gene sets CDR1 to SGHRS and CDR2 to YFSETQ. The CDR3 sequence holds 13 residues, the cysteine and phenylalanine included. Only CDR3 DNA remains: 39 bases, in frame from the first base. V loses 4 bases at its end and J loses 9 bases; junction bases beyond the gene matches: 5. General findings and caveats noted by the study authors: Some responding clones were found in pre-infection memory, which suggests that pre-existing cross-reactive memory T cells took part in the SARS-CoV-2 response. The study included only a couple of mild cases, and larger cohorts that include severe cases with pre-infection samples were judged to be necessary. SARS-CoV-2 specificity of the second-wave clones peaking on day 37 was not confirmed. Contracting CD4+ clones turned up mainly in the CM and EM memory subsets, whereas EMRA was where CD8+ clones were enriched. Clones contracting from day 15 to 85 had balanced CD4/CD8 phenotypes, while a second wave expanding from day 15 to 37 was biased towards CD4+.

This clonotype was counted ten times or more. Its antigen target is currently unknown. Per-nucleotide qualities are absent, and no much larger clonotype sits a single base away. PBMCs were isolated by Ficoll-Paque density gradient centrifugation. This TCR derives from an adult woman who had mild COVID-19 (a few samples of this study predate the infection). The sample titles of this study are shuffled in the database, so cell type and time point are left out; the donor was told from shared clones. Sequencing used PBMCs or a T cell subset sorted from them (not recorded which). The chain is encoded by TRBV5-1 joined to TRBJ2-1, with TRBD1 matching 9 junction bases. The nucleotide sequence reads TGCGCCAGCAGCGCGACAGGGGGGGGTGAGCAGTTCTTC. It translates to CASSATGGGEQFF.